Each of the 28 T cell receptor beta chains below was sequenced from the same sample in a study of blood T cell repertoires in COVID-19. TCRdb's table, derived via immunoSEQ multiplex PCR, lists solely in-frame clones and lacks some. The table has just under 80,000 clones, 88% seen once. Specimen: peripheral blood. The origin of the receptors is a human donor in a cohort sampled during active COVID-19.

The chain employs TRBV9 and TRBJ2-3; 7 positions agree with TRBD2. V dropped 0 bases and J dropped 0; count of bases not matched to a gene: 7. Germline V CDR1 and CDR2: SGDLS, YYNGEE. This CDR3 comprises 17 residues. The CDR3 loop is CASSVEVSGSSTDTQYF. In nucleotides, the CDR3 is TGTGCCAGCAGCGTAGAGGTTAGCGGGTCTAGCACAGATACGCAGTATTTT.

V gene TRBV5-6 combines with J gene TRBJ2-7, with D perhaps TRBD1 (6 bases). Germline CDR1 reads SGHDT; CDR2 reads YYEEEE. Trimming removed 3 bases from V and 9 bases from J, with 19 bases in between. The CDR3 is 14 residues long. CDR3 loop: CASSSQGTPLVQYF. The CDR3 nucleotides are TGTGCCAGCAGCTCCCAGGGGACACCACTGGTGCAGTACTTC.

In its sample, this clone was seen once. The chain links TRBV28 to TRBJ2-7; D is possibly TRBD1 (6 bases). This CDR3 is built from 13 residues. Germline V gene lookup returns CDR1 MDHEN and CDR2 SYDVKM. Trimming shortened V by 2 bases and J by 5 bases, and 10 bases separated the two germline ends. CDR3 nucleotides: TGTGCCAGCAGTTTACCAGGGGCCCACGAGCAGTACTTC. It translates to CASSLPGAHEQYF. Using reference TRBV28 and TRBJ2-7 for the parts outside the CDR3, the full variable domain is DVKVTQSSRYLVKRTGEKVFLECVQDMDHENMFWYRQDPGLGLRLIYFSYDVKMKEKGDIPEGYSVSREKKERFSLILESASTNQTSMYLCASSLPGAHEQYFGPGTRLTVT.

The chain's CDR3 is CATSRDLVGGATDTQYF. The CDR3 DNA sequence: TGTGCCACCAGCAGAGATCTAGTCGGGGGGGCTACAGATACGCAGTATTTT. The chain joins TRBV15 to TRBJ2-3; 8 bases are a match to TRBD2. The CDR3 loop spans 17 amino acids. V gave up 0 bases and J gave up 3 bases; unmatched junction bases: 8. The V gene's germline CDR1 is LNHNV and CDR2 YYDKDF (reference sequence).

The chain has TRBV5-8 and TRBJ2-7, with TRBD2 matching 11 bases. The V gene end was trimmed by 5 bases and the J gene end by 2 bases; junction bases not matched to a gene: 3. The CDR3 extends over 14 amino acids. Germline V gives CDR1 SGHTS, CDR2 YDEGEE. CDR3 DNA: TGTGCCAGCAGACTAGCGGGAGAAACCTACGAGCAGTACTTC. Its translation is CASRLAGETYEQYF.

This sequence joins TRBV4-3 and TRBJ2-7; D remains ambiguous. CDR1 LGHNA and CDR2 YSLEER come from the germline V gene. This CDR3 has 14 amino acids. Trimming pared 0 bases from V and 2 bases from J, leaving 8 bases between. CDR3 sequence: CASSQEPGPYEQYF. The CDR3 DNA follows: TGCGCCAGCAGCCAAGAGCCGGGTCCCTACGAGCAGTACTTC.

V gene TRBV7-9 combines with J gene TRBJ2-2, with 7 bases matching TRBD1. The CDR3 consists of 15 residues. V dropped 5 bases and J dropped 2; count of bases not matched to a gene: 5. Germline values: CDR1 SEHNR, CDR2 FQNEAQ (reference sequence). The CDR3 region has the DNA TGTGCCAGCAGCCCCCAAGGGGGCAACACCGGGGAGCTGTTTTTT. As protein: CASSPQGGNTGELFF.

The J gene is TRBJ1-4, the V gene TRBV15; D is ambiguous. The germline V gene encodes CDR1 LNHNV and CDR2 YYDKDF (reference sequence). This CDR3 region has 15 residues. Trimming cost V 1 base and J 3 bases, with 9 bases left between them. CDR3 protein: CATSRARDPNEKLFF. In nucleotides, the CDR3 is TGTGCCACCAGCAGAGCGCGGGATCCTAATGAAAAACTGTTTTTT.

This clone occurred many times. The chain employs TRBV7-9 and TRBJ1-1; D is unresolved. Trimming stripped 2 bases from V and 0 bases from J, with 4 bases between. The CDR3 runs to 13 residues. The germline V gene has CDR1 SEHNR and CDR2 FQNEAQ (reference sequence). CDR3 sequence reads: CASSLLVNTEAFF. CDR3 DNA: TGTGCCAGCAGCTTACTCGTGAACACTGAAGCTTTCTTT.

This clone was counted only a few times. The V gene is TRBV4-3, the J gene TRBJ2-3; the D gene is possibly TRBD1 (5 bases). Germline CDR1 reads LGHNA; CDR2 reads YSLEER. The CDR3 is 12 residues long. Deletions cut 3 bases from V and 6 bases from J, with 7 bases between. The CDR3 nucleotides are TGCGCCAGCAGCCAGAAGGGGGATACGCAGTATTTT. Translation gives CASSQKGDTQYF.

J is TRBJ1-5 and V is TRBV7-3; D gene uncertain. Trimming removed 2 bases at V and 0 bases at J, with 23 bases between. Germline CDR1 is SGHTA and CDR2 is FQGTGA. CDR3 length: 20 amino acids. The CDR3 DNA reads as TGTGCCAGCAGCTTATCCTTTCGACTCTTACCCCTAGTTAGCAATCAGCCCCAGCATTTT. Its protein is CASSLSFRLLPLVSNQPQHF.

The chain links TRBV3-1 (or the pseudogene TRBV3-2) to TRBJ2-1; a weak D match, TRBD2 (5 bases). V shed 4 bases and J shed 5 bases, with 15 bases lying between them. The length of the CDR3 is 15 residues. CDR1 LGHDT and CDR2 YNNKEL come from the germline V gene (reference sequence). CDR3 sequence (DNA): TGTGCCAGCAGCCCCATTCACGGAGGAAACAATGAGCAGTTCTTC. It encodes CASSPIHGGNNEQFF.

This chain uses TRBV6-5 with TRBJ2-7, with TRBD2 matching 9 bases. Trimming at V came to 5 bases and at J to 1 base, leaving 6 bases not matched to a gene. Germline V gene sequence: CDR1 MNHEY, CDR2 SVGAGI. The length of the CDR3 is 15 residues. The CDR3 nucleotides read TGTGCCAGCAGTAAATATAGCGGGAGTTCCTACGAGCAGTACTTC. Translated, it gives CASSKYSGSSYEQYF.

V is TRBV12-5 and J is TRBJ1-6; 7 bases align to TRBD1. CDR1 and CDR2 from the germline V gene are LGHNT and FRNRAP. The CDR3 contains 16 residues. V gave up 6 bases and J gave up 0 bases; unmatched junction bases: 5. In nucleotides, the CDR3 is TGTGCTAGTGGATCGACAGGGAGCTCCTATAATTCACCCCTCCACTTT. Its protein is CASGSTGSSYNSPLHF.

V and J are TRBV19 and TRBJ2-1; D might be TRBD1 (6 bases). Trimming left V 5 bases short and J 12 bases short, with 17 bases between. The CDR3 runs 13 residues. Germline V lookup: CDR1 LNHDA, CDR2 SQIVND (reference sequence). CDR3 residues: CASSLQGIVGQFF. The CDR3 nucleotides are TGTGCCAGTAGTCTACAGGGTATAGTAGGGCAGTTCTTC.

The chain has TRBV2 and TRBJ2-7, with D maybe TRBD1 (7 bases). V was trimmed by 6 bases and J by 3 bases, leaving 15 bases between them. CDR1 and CDR2 (germline): SNHLY, FYNNEI. This CDR3 region has 14 residues. This CDR3 reads CASRGLTGNYEQYF. CDR3 DNA: TGTGCCAGCAGGGGACTGACAGGGAACTACGAGCAGTACTTC. Full variable domain (rest looked up from reference TRBV2 and TRBJ2-7): EPEVTQTPSHQVTQMGQEVILRCVPISNHLYFYWYRQILGQKVEFLVSFYNNEISEKSEIFDDQFSVERPDGSNFTLKIRSTKLEDSAMYFCASRGLTGNYEQYFGPGTRLTVT.

The chain links TRBV6-2 or TRBV6-3 to TRBJ1-1, with 9 bases matching TRBD1. With V trimmed by 5 bases and J by 0 bases, 4 bases remained unmatched. Germline V gives CDR1 MNHEY, CDR2 SVGEGT. The CDR3 has 15 residues. The CDR3 sequence: CASSGQGRVNTEAFF. The CDR3 DNA sequence: TGTGCCAGCAGTGGACAGGGGCGCGTGAACACTGAAGCTTTCTTT.

The chain carries TRBV11-3 and TRBJ1-1, with D unresolved. The CDR3 is made up of 14 amino acids. Germline-derived CDR1 and CDR2 are SGHNT and YENEEA. Trimming took off 5 bases at V and 4 bases at J, with 14 bases between the two ends. CDR3 amino acids: CASSLFGFSTEAFF. CDR3 in DNA: TGTGCCAGCAGCCTCTTCGGGTTTTCCACTGAAGCTTTCTTT.

This clone was recorded once. CDR3 DNA: TGTGCCAGTAGTAAGCTGGGGGGCTCTGGAAACACCATATATTTT. Translating it yields CASSKLGGSGNTIYF. V gene TRBV19 combines with J gene TRBJ1-3, with D possibly being TRBD1 (5 bases). V shed 4 bases and J shed 0 bases, with 10 bases lying between them. CDR1 LNHDA and CDR2 SQIVND come from the germline V gene (reference sequence). The CDR3 contains 15 residues.

The chain carries TRBV2 and TRBJ2-3; 8 nucleotides align to TRBD2. The CDR3 runs 14 residues. Unmatched junction bases numbered 5, after V lost 6 bases and J lost 3 bases. The germline V gene has CDR1 SNHLY and CDR2 FYNNEI. The chain's CDR3 is CASSLGLATDTQYF. The CDR3 DNA reads as TGTGCCAGCAGCCTCGGACTAGCTACAGATACGCAGTATTTT.

This clone was recorded a few times. The genes are TRBV5-6 and TRBJ2-3, with 8 bases fitting TRBD1. V shed 0 bases, J shed 6 bases, and the junction held 3 bases outside the gene matches. The CDR3 sequence is 14 residues long. Germline CDR1 SGHDT, CDR2 YYEEEE. CDR3 nucleotide sequence: TGTGCCAGCAGCTTGGGTCGGGACAGGGATACGCAGTATTTT. Its translation: CASSLGRDRDTQYF.

This clone was detected a few times. The chain has TRBV6-5 and TRBJ1-1; a weak D match, TRBD1 (5 bases). V lost 7 bases and J lost 2, with 11 bases in between. Per germline, CDR1 MNHEY and CDR2 SVGAGI. The length of the CDR3 is 13 residues. The CDR3 region has the DNA TGTGCCAGCAACCGTCAGGGAAACACTGAAGCTTTCTTT. This codes for CASNRQGNTEAFF.

This clone was observed once. The rearrangement uses TRBV5-4 and TRBJ2-3, with a tentative D call TRBD1 (6 bases). Per germline, CDR1 SGHNT and CDR2 YYREEE (reference sequence). This CDR3 has 14 amino acids. V was cut by 4 bases and J by 4 bases, with 13 bases left in between. The CDR3 DNA reads TGTGCCAGCAGCACCCGGACAGTTCCAGATACGCAGTATTTT. Its translation is CASSTRTVPDTQYF.

The CDR3 protein is CASSPRRGSTDTQYF. CDR3 coding DNA: TGTGCCAGCTCACCACGGAGAGGGAGCACAGATACGCAGTATTTT. The V call is TRBV18, the J call TRBJ2-3, with TRBD2 as a possible D gene (5 bases). The germline V gene encodes CDR1 KGHSH and CDR2 LQKENI. The CDR3 has 15 residues. Trimming stripped 1 base from V and 0 bases from J, with 8 bases between. The complete variable domain, with remaining parts taken from reference TRBV18 and TRBJ2-3, reads NAGVMQNPRHLVRRRGQEARLRCSPMKGHSHVYWYRQLPEEGLKFMVYLQKENIIDESGMPKERFSAEFPKEGPSILRIQQVVRGDSAAYFCASSPRRGSTDTQYFGPGTRLTVL.

The chain combines TRBV5-4 with TRBJ2-1, with TRBD2 identical over 12 bases. Germline V gene data show CDR1 as SGHNT and CDR2 as YYREEE (reference sequence). Losses at the gene ends were 0 bases for V and 8 bases for J; bases not matched to a gene: 6. The CDR3 is 16 residues long. CDR3 nucleotides: TGTGCCAGCAGCTTGGGCCCTAGCGGGGGGGCCGATGAGCAGTTCTTC. This encodes CASSLGPSGGADEQFF.

This chain uses TRBV27 with TRBJ2-5; D is possibly TRBD2 (6 bases). Deletions cut 6 bases from V and 1 base from J, with 12 bases between. CDR1 is MNHEY, CDR2 SMNVEV, per germline (reference sequence). This CDR3 is 14 amino acids long. The CDR3 is CASSPRRAQETQYF. The CDR3 DNA follows: TGTGCCAGCAGCCCCCGGAGGGCCCAAGAGACCCAGTACTTC.

The genes are TRBV10-3 and TRBJ2-1, with D hard to call. This CDR3 is 13 amino acids long. Trimming left V 3 bases short and J 4 bases short, with 7 bases between. The germline V gene encodes CDR1 ENHRY and CDR2 SYGVKD. CDR3 protein: CAISEGGYNEQFF. In DNA form, the CDR3 reads TGTGCCATCAGTGAAGGCGGATACAATGAGCAGTTCTTC.

The rearrangement uses TRBV7-2 and TRBJ2-2; 12 bases map to TRBD1. CDR1 SGHTA and CDR2 FQGNSA come from the germline V gene. This CDR3 spans 17 amino acids. The junction had 8 bases not matched to a gene; V was cut back by 5 bases and J by 4 bases. The CDR3, as DNA: TGTGCCAGCAGCCCCCCGGGACAGGGGGCGGGCACCGGGGAGCTGTTTTTT. Protein product: CASSPPGQGAGTGELFF. The entire variable domain, with the rest obtained from reference TRBV7-2 and TRBJ2-2, is as follows: GAGVSQSPSNKVTEKGKDVELRCDPISGHTALYWYRQSLGQGLEFLIYFQGNSAPDKSGLPSDRFSAERTGGSVSTLTIQRTQQEDSAVYLCASSPPGQGAGTGELFFGEGSRLTVL.